This passage covers 5 T cell receptor beta chains from one sample sequenced in a study of T cell responses to AZD1222 COVID-19 vaccine. Clones were read by immunoSEQ multiplex PCR, and TCRdb kept only the in-frame ones, dropping some. The sample lists about 94,000 clones, roughly 90% occurring once. The source was peripheral blood, collected 28 days after the second AZD1222 dose. Receptors originate from an adult who received the AZD1222 COVID-19 vaccine.

The J gene is TRBJ1-2, the V gene TRBV7-2, with 9 bases identical to TRBD1. Germline CDR1 reads SGHTA; CDR2 reads FQGNSA. V dropped 4 bases and J dropped 8; count of bases not matched to a gene: 5. This CDR3 spans 13 amino acids. CDR3 nucleotide sequence: TGTGCCAGCAGCTCACAGGGGGCTAGAGGCTACACCTTC. Protein product: CASSSQGARGYTF.

The chain combines TRBV7-6 with TRBJ2-5; D is ambiguous. Germline V gene lookup returns CDR1 SGHVS and CDR2 FNYEAQ. The CDR3 runs 11 residues. V was cut by 5 bases and J by 1 base, with 2 bases left in between. The CDR3 coding sequence is TGTGCCAGCAGCCCCCAAGAGACCCAGTACTTC. Amino acids: CASSPQETQYF.

The rearrangement joins TRBV6-1 to TRBJ2-1, with D unresolved. Germline V gene sequence: CDR1 MNHNS, CDR2 SASEGT. The CDR3 loop spans 12 amino acids. Trimming shortened V by 2 bases and J by 6 bases, and 5 bases separated the two germline ends. The CDR3: CASSESVNEQFF. The CDR3 DNA follows: TGTGCCAGCAGTGAAAGCGTCAATGAGCAGTTCTTC.

The V call is TRBV4-3, the J call TRBJ2-7, with D tentatively TRBD1 or TRBD2 (5 bases each). Trimming took off 4 bases at V and 2 bases at J, with 27 bases between the two ends. The CDR3 contains 19 residues. Germline-derived CDR1 and CDR2 are LGHNA and YSLEER. CDR3 protein: CASSPQTGTGYIGPYEQYF. CDR3 coding DNA: TGCGCCAGCAGCCCCCAAACCGGGACGGGATATATCGGACCCTACGAGCAGTACTTC.

The chain has TRBV19 and TRBJ1-1; tentatively, D is TRBD1 (5 bases). V lost 9 bases and J lost 1, with 12 bases in between. Per germline, CDR1 LNHDA and CDR2 SQIVND (reference sequence). The CDR3 loop spans 13 amino acids. The chain's CDR3 is CASAGRGNTEAFF. CDR3 sequence (DNA): TGTGCCAGCGCAGGGAGGGGGAACACTGAAGCTTTCTTT.